Reported below is one TCR beta chain. Treatment given: roughly 19 received Ad26.COV2.S at low or high dose, single or two shots; five or six received placebo; per-sample allocation not given. Samples came from day 63 after the first vaccine or placebo injection. The vaccine delivered Wuhan-strain SARS-CoV-2 spike through an Ad26 vector. The data derive from a study of Ad26.COV2.S vaccination and SARS-CoV-2 variants. Whole-study context: Enrollment placed the donor in the COV1001 Ad26.COV2.S trial arm.

The data were produced by immunoSEQ multiplex PCR, yet TCRdb's version contains in-frame clones alone and is incomplete. This sample has roughly 400,000 clones, with around 90% found just once. CDR1 is SEHNR, CDR2 FQNEAQ, per germline (reference sequence). The CDR3 is 15 amino acids. V lost 4 bases, J lost 2 bases, and 15 bases lay in between. This specimen consisted of peripheral blood, obtained in a trial of Ad26.COV2.S vaccine versus placebo. The chain uses TRBV7-9 and TRBJ2-7, with D possibly being TRBD2 (6 bases). This TCR derives from a person aged 18-65 years who received the Ad26.COV2.S COVID-19 vaccine or a placebo. CDR3 residues: CASSSRQGGTYEQYF. The CDR3 DNA is TGTGCCAGCAGCTCCCGGCAGGGAGGCACCTACGAGCAGTACTTC.